These 26 T cell receptor beta chains were all obtained from the same sample, sequenced in a study of blood T cell repertoires in COVID-19. Method: immunoSEQ multiplex PCR; TCRdb's copy keeps in-frame clones and lacks some. This table has 45,000 to 65,000 clones, 85% to 95% appearing once. Material: peripheral blood. The origin of the receptors is a human donor in a cohort sampled during active COVID-19.

The V gene is TRBV7-3, the J gene TRBJ1-1; a weak D match, TRBD1 (6 bases). The V end lost 5 bases, the J end lost 8 bases, and 12 bases lay between the germline ends. CDR1 is SGHTA and CDR2 is FQGTGA in the germline V gene. The CDR3 extends over 12 amino acids. Written as DNA, the CDR3 is TGTGCCAGCAGCCACGCTACAGGGGAAGCTTTCTTT. Protein product: CASSHATGEAFF.

The chain carries TRBV6-5 and TRBJ2-3; no clear D. Trimming shortened V by 7 bases and J by 4 bases, and 12 bases separated the two germline ends. Germline V CDR1 and CDR2: MNHEY, SVGAGI. The CDR3 contains 13 residues. The CDR3: CASNPTKADTQYF. The DNA for the CDR3 is TGTGCCAGCAATCCGACAAAGGCAGATACGCAGTATTTT.

The chain employs TRBV2 and TRBJ1-2; D is unclear. Trimming removed 6 bases from V and 2 bases from J, with 7 bases in between. Looked up from germline, CDR1 is SNHLY and CDR2 is FYNNEI. The CDR3 spans 12 residues. CDR3 coding DNA: TGTGCCAGCAGATACAGAAACTATGGCTACACCTTC. This gives the protein CASRYRNYGYTF.

This chain joins TRBV12-3 or TRBV12-4 and TRBJ1-1; possibly TRBD1 for D (5 bases). Trimming took 5 bases from V and 5 from J, leaving 9 bases between them. This CDR3 region has 12 residues. The CDR3 nucleotides are TGTGCCAGCAGTCCCCAGGGAACTGAAGCTTTCTTT. It is translated as CASSPQGTEAFF.

The chain has TRBV4-1 and TRBJ1-5, with D perhaps TRBD1 (5 bases). The germline V gene encodes CDR1 MGHRA and CDR2 YSYEKL. Trimming stripped 0 bases from V and 5 bases from J, with 14 bases between. This CDR3 is built from 16 residues. CDR3 residues: CASSQDPPGRDQPQHF. CDR3 nucleotide sequence: TGCGCCAGCAGCCAAGATCCTCCAGGGAGGGATCAGCCCCAGCATTTT.

This chain connects TRBV10-3 to TRBJ2-3; tentative D call: TRBD1 (6 bases). The CDR3 contains 13 residues. The germline CDR1 and CDR2 sequences are ENHRY and SYGVKD. V was shortened by 6 bases and J by 2 bases, with 9 bases between the two germline ends. CDR3 sequence reads: CAIRKGVTDTQYF. The CDR3 DNA reads as TGTGCCATCAGGAAGGGGGTCACAGATACGCAGTATTTT.

This sequence joins TRBV28 and TRBJ1-4; D ambiguous. Per germline, CDR1 MDHEN and CDR2 SYDVKM. V was cut by 8 bases and J by 5 bases, with 9 bases left in between. CDR3 length equals 12 residues. Written as DNA, the CDR3 is TGTGCCAGCTTAGGAGGAAATGAAAAACTGTTTTTT. It codes for CASLGGNEKLFF.

The chain joins TRBV5-5 to TRBJ2-7; a weak D match, TRBD2 (6 bases). The V gene's germline CDR1 is SGHKS and CDR2 YYEKEE (reference sequence). The CDR3 has 15 residues. Trimming shortened V by 2 bases and J by 0 bases, and 12 bases separated the two germline ends. The CDR3 region is CASSFTLADSYEQYF. In DNA form, the CDR3 reads TGTGCCAGCAGCTTCACCTTAGCGGACTCCTACGAGCAGTACTTC.

This rearrangement joins TRBV6-5 to TRBJ1-2; 11 bases line up with TRBD1. V shed 5 bases and J 4 bases; nucleotides not matched to a gene: 6. This CDR3 is built from 15 residues. The germline CDR1 and CDR2 sequences are MNHEY and SVGAGI. CDR3 sequence reads: CASSTRTGGVYGYTF. The CDR3 DNA follows: TGTGCCAGCAGTACAAGGACAGGGGGCGTCTATGGCTACACCTTC.

This clone showed up just once. This rearrangement joins TRBV5-8 to TRBJ2-5; 7 nucleotides match TRBD2. CDR3 size: 15 residues. Germline lookup yields CDR1 SGHTS and CDR2 YDEGEE. J gave up 4 bases and V 3 bases, and 9 bases lay outside the gene matches. Here the CDR3 DNA reads TGTGCCAGCAGCTGGGGGGGACGAACAACAGAGACCCAGTACTTC. Its protein product is CASSWGGRTTETQYF.

This sequence joins TRBV5-4 and TRBJ2-1; 12 bases are a match to TRBD2. CDR3 length equals 18 residues. With V trimmed by 0 bases and J by 0 bases, 4 bases remained unmatched. Germline V lookup: CDR1 SGHNT, CDR2 YYREEE (reference sequence). The CDR3 DNA reads TGTGCCAGCAGCTTGGGACTAGCGGGGGAAGGCTCCTACAATGAGCAGTTCTTC. It translates to CASSLGLAGEGSYNEQFF.

The V gene is TRBV6-6, the J gene TRBJ1-5; D possibly corresponds to TRBD1 (5 bases). There are 15 residues in the CDR3. The ends were cut back, 2 bases at V and 1 base at J, with 9 bases in the middle. Per the germline V gene, CDR1 is MNHNY and CDR2 is SVGAGI (reference sequence). CDR3 DNA sequence: TGTGCCAGCAGTTACATGGAGGGGAGCAATCAGCCCCAGCATTTT. This sequence encodes CASSYMEGSNQPQHF.

CDR3 coding DNA: TGTGCCAGCAGTGAGCAGGGACTGAGTGAAAAACTGTTTTTT. Translating it yields CASSEQGLSEKLFF. The chain carries TRBV2 and TRBJ1-4; maybe TRBD1 (5 bases). Germline V gene lookup returns CDR1 SNHLY and CDR2 FYNNEI. V was pared by 3 bases and J by 7 bases, with 12 bases between. The CDR3 spans 14 residues.

This sequence joins TRBV30 and TRBJ2-3, with TRBD2 matching 14 bases. Germline lookup yields CDR1 GTSNPN and CDR2 SVGIG (reference sequence). V was clipped by 0 bases and J by 10 bases; unmatched bases: 9. The CDR3 covers 16 residues. The CDR3 reads CAWSVRGLAGGVAQYF. The CDR3 DNA is TGTGCCTGGAGTGTACGAGGACTAGCGGGAGGTGTTGCGCAGTATTTT.

The genes are TRBV6-2 or TRBV6-3 and TRBJ1-1; D call uncertain. The germline V and J ends were trimmed by 5 bases and 3 bases, with 16 bases remaining between them. Germline lookup yields CDR1 MNHEY and CDR2 SVGEGT. The CDR3 sequence is 15 residues long. Here the CDR3 reads CASSNENIGDTEAFF. CDR3 DNA sequence: TGTGCCAGCAGTAACGAGAATATCGGAGACACTGAAGCTTTCTTT.

This sequence joins TRBV6-5 and TRBJ2-2, with 7 bases aligning to TRBD1. V gave up 9 bases and J gave up 5 bases; unmatched junction bases: 6. CDR1 is MNHEY, CDR2 SVGAGI, per germline. The CDR3 contains 13 residues. The CDR3, as DNA: TGTGCCAGTACCAACAGGGGTACCGGGGAGCTGTTTTTT. This encodes CASTNRGTGELFF.

The chain joins TRBV12-3 or TRBV12-4 to TRBJ2-1; a weak D match, TRBD1 (5 bases). This CDR3 has 13 residues. Trimming left V 0 bases short and J 8 bases short, with 8 bases between. The CDR3 coding sequence is TGTGCCAGCAGTTTAGCGGGGCCCTATGAGCAGTTCTTC. The encoded protein is CASSLAGPYEQFF.

CDR3 amino acids: CASSDPQGSPLHF. DNA of the CDR3: TGTGCCAGCAGCGACCCACAGGGGTCACCCCTCCACTTT. The chain links TRBV9 to TRBJ1-6; 7 positions match TRBD1. There are 13 residues in the CDR3. Germline V CDR1 and CDR2: SGDLS, YYNGEE. With V trimmed by 3 bases and J by 10 bases, 4 bases remained unmatched.

The chain is built from TRBV19 and TRBJ2-1, with 7 bases identical to TRBD2. CDR1 is LNHDA, CDR2 SQIVND, per germline (reference sequence). V dropped 5 bases and J dropped 10; count of bases not matched to a gene: 5. The CDR3 runs 12 residues. In DNA, the CDR3 is TGTGCCAGTAGTCACGGGGGGTCAGAGCAGTTCTTC. Its protein product is CASSHGGSEQFF.

The CDR3 loop is CASSRTGTGGQPQHF. The CDR3 DNA sequence: TGTGCCAGTAGCCGGACCGGGACAGGGGGCCAGCCCCAGCATTTT. The V call is TRBV19, the J call TRBJ1-5, with 12 bases identical to TRBD1. CDR1 is LNHDA, CDR2 SQIVND, per germline (reference sequence). With V trimmed by 6 bases and J by 7 bases, 7 bases remained unmatched. CDR3 size: 15 residues.

The chain employs TRBV6-5 and TRBJ1-2; 7 nucleotides agree with TRBD1. The CDR3 runs to 14 residues. Germline CDR1 and CDR2: MNHEY and SVGAGI. Unmatched junction bases numbered 10, after V lost 8 bases and J lost 4 bases. The CDR3 region has the DNA TGTGCCAGCTACCACAGGGGTCGAGGCTATGGCTACACCTTC. Its protein is CASYHRGRGYGYTF.

The rearrangement joins TRBV24-1 to TRBJ2-5, with a weak D call TRBD2 (5 bases). The CDR3 is 14 residues long. Germline CDR1 is KGHDR and CDR2 is SFDVKD. V was cut by 4 bases and J by 3 bases, with 11 bases left in between. CDR3 DNA: TGTGCCACCAGTGAGTACGGGGAAGAAGAGACCCAGTACTTC. Translation: CATSEYGEEETQYF.

The chain has TRBV6-6 and TRBJ1-5; possibly TRBD1 for D (5 bases). CDR3 length: 13 residues. The germline V gene encodes CDR1 MNHNY and CDR2 SVGAGI (reference sequence). Trimming removed 7 bases from V and 7 bases from J, with 14 bases in between. CDR3 coding DNA: TGTGCCAGCACCCGGCCAGGGTTGCAGCCCCAGCATTTT. It yields the protein CASTRPGLQPQHF.

The rearrangement uses TRBV25-1 and TRBJ2-4, with TRBD1 matching over 7 bases. Germline V lookup: CDR1 MGHDK, CDR2 SYGVNS. J was trimmed by 0 bases and V by 4 bases; bases with no gene match: 12. This CDR3 has 18 residues. The CDR3 spells CASSGDSKVELAKNIQYF. CDR3 in DNA: TGTGCCAGCAGTGGGGACAGTAAGGTTGAACTAGCCAAAAACATTCAGTACTTC.

The chain carries TRBV7-2 and TRBJ2-3; D is undetermined. Germline loops: CDR1 SGHTA, CDR2 FQGNSA. The CDR3 is 12 residues long. The germline V and J ends were trimmed by 10 bases and 1 base, with 9 bases remaining between them. DNA of the CDR3: TGTGCCACTAGTGGCGGCACAGATACGCAGTATTTT. It is translated as CATSGGTDTQYF.

V and J are TRBV5-6 and TRBJ1-4; a weak D match, TRBD1 (5 bases). Germline V CDR1 and CDR2: SGHDT, YYEEEE. Trimming removed 0 bases from V and 5 bases from J, with 11 bases in between. The CDR3 spans 15 residues. CDR3 nucleotides: TGTGCCAGCAGCTTGGGGGATGGGGCAAATGAAAAACTGTTTTTT. Translated: CASSLGDGANEKLFF.